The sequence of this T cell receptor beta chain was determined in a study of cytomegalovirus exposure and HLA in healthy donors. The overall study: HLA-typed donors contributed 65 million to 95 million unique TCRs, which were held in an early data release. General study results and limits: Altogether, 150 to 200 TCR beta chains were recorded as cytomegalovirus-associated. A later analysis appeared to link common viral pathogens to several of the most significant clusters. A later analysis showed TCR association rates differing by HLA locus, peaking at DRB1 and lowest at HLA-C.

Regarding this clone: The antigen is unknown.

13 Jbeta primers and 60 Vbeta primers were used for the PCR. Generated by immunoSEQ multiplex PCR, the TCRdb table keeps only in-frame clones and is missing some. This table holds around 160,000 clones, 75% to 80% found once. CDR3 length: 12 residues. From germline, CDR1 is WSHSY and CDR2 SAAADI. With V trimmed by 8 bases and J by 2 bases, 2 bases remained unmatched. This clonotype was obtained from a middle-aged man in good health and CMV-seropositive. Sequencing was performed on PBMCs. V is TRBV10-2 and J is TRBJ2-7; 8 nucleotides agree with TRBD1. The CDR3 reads CASGTGTYEQYF. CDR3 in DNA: TGCGCCAGCGGGACAGGAACCTACGAGCAGTACTTC.